The subject of this entry is one TCR beta chain. Antigen: not known. Some clones are missing from TCRdb's copy, which holds only in-frame ones; the method was immunoSEQ multiplex PCR. The sample includes roughly 55,000 clones, roughly 87% of them seen just once. This entry belongs to a study of T cell responses to AZD1222 COVID-19 vaccine. Study-level findings and limits: The sample set comprised mostly white British donors with more females, and clonal diversity was possibly underestimated. Spike regions recognized by vaccine-associated CD4 TCRs spanned the protein, led by 160-218 and 743-854. The number of AZD1222 recipients seropositive at baseline was only 6 or 7. Spike-specific TCR breadth rose after two AZD1222 doses, and depth rose as well.

CDR3 size: 13 residues. Germline CDR1 and CDR2: LGHDT and YNNKEL (reference sequence). Trimming shortened V by 1 base and J by 3 bases, and 6 bases separated the two germline ends. The sample consisted of peripheral blood, taken on day 0 of AZD1222 vaccination. The chain joins TRBV3-1 (or the pseudogene TRBV3-2) to TRBJ1-2; D uncertain. The sequence was obtained from an adult in good health. The CDR3 sequence: CASSQGAHYGYTF. CDR3 nucleotides: TGTGCCAGCAGCCAAGGTGCCCACTATGGCTACACCTTC.